Listed below are T cell receptor beta chains from one sample, sequenced in a study of vaccination and CD4 T cells after COVID-19. TCRdb passed the PCR reads through MiXCR, listing each CDR3 protein once. The top ten clones hold about 2.9% of a sample with almost 20,000 distinct CDR3 sequences, 46% of them seen once. These receptors' targets are unknown. The specimen was CD4+ T cells from blood, cultured in vitro, collected after SARS-CoV-2 vaccination. The source is a human donor who had recovered from COVID-19. CDR3s include the opening cysteine and the closing phenylalanine or tryptophan. D genes are given only for firm matches. Part of the rows lack a size; the others show once, few, many or a class for expanded clones.

CDR3,DNA,size,J,V,D
CASSPPGAKTEAFF,TGTGCCAGCAGTCCCCCAGGGGCGAAGACTGAAGCTTTCTTT,.,TRBJ1-1,TRBV28,.
CASSPQRRLQETQYF,TGTGCCAGCTCACCACAGCGCAGGCTACAAGAGACCCAGTACTTC,.,TRBJ2-5,TRBV18,.
CASSVGSPEGLRAFF,TGTGCCAGCAGCGTAGGGTCCCCGGAGGGGCTTCGCGCTTTCTTT,few,TRBJ1-1,TRBV7-8,.
CASSLDGGSEAFF,TGTGCCAGCAGCTTAGATGGGGGCTCTGAAGCTTTCTTT,.,TRBJ1-1,TRBV7-9,.
CATSRDLGGSYTF,TGTGCCACCAGCAGAGATCTAGGGGGAAGCTACACCTTC,.,TRBJ1-2,TRBV15,.
CSAYLGLAGVYEQYF,TGCAGTGCTTACCTGGGACTAGCGGGGGTTTACGAGCAGTACTTC,few,TRBJ2-7,TRBV20-1,TRBD2
CASSYYPTGGIVNTGELFF,TGTGCCAGCAGTTACTATCCGACAGGGGGCATCGTGAACACCGGGGAGCTGTTTTTT,once,TRBJ2-2,TRBV6-5,TRBD1
CASSPDRAGNTIYF,TGTGCCAGCAGCCCGGACAGGGCTGGAAACACCATATATTTT,few,TRBJ1-3,TRBV7-2,TRBD1
CSHEITGLDNEQFF,TGCAGTCACGAGATTACAGGGTTGGACAATGAGCAGTTCTTC,.,TRBJ2-1,TRBV20-1,.
CSASSVRGGIFGHEQFF,TGCAGTGCCTCCTCTGTCCGGGGGGGCATTTTTGGCCATGAGCAGTTCTTC,few,TRBJ2-1,TRBV20-1,TRBD2
CSARQGANHYGYTF,TGCAGTGCTAGACAGGGGGCTAACCACTATGGCTACACCTTC,.,TRBJ1-2,TRBV20-1,TRBD1
CASSLAENTGNQYF,TGTGCCAGCAGCCTAGCGGAAAACACAGGGAACCAGTACTTC,few,TRBJ2-5,TRBV7-8,.
CSARAGGNTEAFF,TGCAGTGCTAGAGCGGGGGGGAACACTGAAGCTTTCTTT,.,TRBJ1-1,TRBV20-1,.
CSATLRDGETQYF,TGCAGTGCCACCTTGAGGGATGGGGAGACCCAGTACTTC,few,TRBJ2-5,TRBV20-1,.
CASSYSIGGTQYF,TGTGCCAGCAGTTACTCGATTGGGGGAACGCAGTATTTT,.,TRBJ2-3,TRBV6-5,.
CASSLYAGISTDTQYF,TGTGCCAGCAGCTTATATGCGGGAATTAGCACAGATACGCAGTATTTT,.,TRBJ2-3,TRBV7-2,.
CASSAFQGTYTEAFF,TGTGCCAGCAGTGCTTTCCAGGGAACCTACACTGAAGCTTTCTTT,.,TRBJ1-1,TRBV25-1,.
CSAPDRVTNYGYTF,TGCAGTGCCCCCGACAGGGTTACTAACTATGGCTACACCTTC,few,TRBJ1-2,TRBV20-1,TRBD1
CASSLGQGHNSPLHF,TGTGCCAGCAGCCTCGGACAGGGACATAATTCACCCCTCCACTTT,few,TRBJ1-6,TRBV11-2,TRBD1
CATSRDKLARGNQPQHF,TGTGCCACCAGCAGAGATAAACTGGCTAGAGGCAATCAGCCCCAGCATTTT,.,TRBJ1-5,TRBV15,.
CASSLGGTQYQETQYF,TGTGCCAGCAGTTTGGGGGGAACCCAGTACCAAGAGACCCAGTACTTC,.,TRBJ2-5,TRBV27,.
CAISESSGGGSGETQYF,TGTGCCATCAGTGAAAGTTCCGGGGGAGGGTCGGGGGAGACCCAGTACTTC,few,TRBJ2-5,TRBV10-3,TRBD2
CSARRSGLAGLYNEQFF,TGCAGTGCTAGACGGTCGGGGCTAGCGGGGCTCTACAATGAGCAGTTCTTC,.,TRBJ2-1,TRBV20-1,TRBD2
CASSQGSGTQGYGYTF,TGTGCCAGCAGCCAGGGCTCCGGGACTCAGGGGTATGGCTACACCTTC,.,TRBJ1-2,TRBV7-9,.
CASSYSSPVGSGANVLTF,TGTGCCAGCAGTTACTCGAGCCCGGTAGGATCTGGGGCCAACGTCCTGACTTTC,once,TRBJ2-6,TRBV6-5,.
CASSSQPYEQYF,TGTGCCAGCAGTTCACAGCCCTACGAGCAGTACTTC,.,TRBJ2-7,TRBV28,.
CASSEQVGNTEAFF,TGCGCCAGCAGCGAACAGGTGGGGAACACTGAAGCTTTCTTT,.,TRBJ1-1,TRBV5-1,.
CASGDRGMNTEAFF,TGTGCCAGCGGTGACAGGGGTATGAACACTGAAGCTTTCTTT,few,TRBJ1-1,TRBV6-2/TRBV6-3,TRBD1
CASSYPLSSPSEVERETQYF,TGTGCCAGCAGTTACCCCTTGTCCTCTCCTTCGGAGGTGGAGAGAGAGACCCAGTACTTC,.,TRBJ2-5,TRBV6-2/TRBV6-3,.
CASSRGQAHNEQFF,TGTGCCAGCAGCCGCGGACAGGCTCACAATGAGCAGTTCTTC,.,TRBJ2-1,TRBV12-3/TRBV12-4,TRBD1
CASSPTRNTGELFF,TGTGCCAGCAGTCCCACCCGGAACACCGGGGAGCTGTTTTTT,.,TRBJ2-2,TRBV6-2/TRBV6-3,.
CASWGVGANVLTF,TGTGCCAGCTGGGGGGTTGGTGCCAACGTCCTGACTTTC,.,TRBJ2-6,TRBV11-3,.
CASSGRDSGGGTEAFF,TGTGCCAGCAGTGGGCGGGATTCGGGCGGCGGGACTGAAGCTTTCTTT,few,TRBJ1-1,TRBV6-1,.
CASSLVGAEETQYF,TGTGCCAGCAGCTTAGTGGGGGCGGAGGAGACCCAGTACTTC,few,TRBJ2-5,TRBV11-3,.
CASSPRTGGVTNSPLHF,TGTGCCAGCAGCCCCCGGACAGGGGGAGTAACTAATTCACCCCTCCACTTT,few,TRBJ1-6,TRBV11-2,TRBD1
CSASGQGQETQYF,TGCAGTGCTAGCGGACAGGGCCAAGAGACCCAGTACTTC,.,TRBJ2-5,TRBV20-1,TRBD1
CSARDLRGQEINQPQHF,TGCAGTGCTAGAGATCTTAGGGGACAGGAGATCAATCAGCCCCAGCATTTT,.,TRBJ1-5,TRBV20-1,TRBD1
CASSPATGASPLHF,TGTGCCAGCAGCCCGGCCACGGGAGCTTCACCCCTCCACTTT,.,TRBJ1-6,TRBV5-4,.
CASSGSGALGSGANVLTF,TGCGCCAGCAGTGGATCAGGCGCCCTTGGCTCTGGGGCCAACGTCCTGACTTTC,few,TRBJ2-6,TRBV10-1,.
CASSVNGQVPYGYTF,TGTGCCAGCAGTGTTAATGGACAGGTACCCTATGGCTACACCTTC,.,TRBJ1-2,TRBV2,TRBD1
CASSSHPVAGGPLEQFF,TGTGCCAGTAGCTCCCATCCAGTAGCGGGGGGGCCACTTGAGCAGTTCTTC,.,TRBJ2-1,TRBV19,TRBD2
CASSLRQGIGELFF,TGTGCCAGCAGCTTAAGACAGGGGATCGGGGAGCTGTTTTTT,.,TRBJ2-2,TRBV7-2,TRBD1
CATSRAGRNSPLHF,TGTGCCACCAGCAGAGCAGGGCGGAATTCACCCCTCCACTTT,.,TRBJ1-6,TRBV15,.
CASSFRTSGAEQFF,TGTGCCAGCAGTTTCCGGACTAGCGGTGCTGAGCAGTTCTTC,.,TRBJ2-1,TRBV6-2/TRBV6-3,TRBD2
CASSLVQSPSYEQYF,TGTGCCAGCAGCTTAGTCCAGTCTCCATCCTACGAGCAGTACTTC,few,TRBJ2-7,TRBV7-2,.
CASRPGHVPYEQYF,TGTGCCAGCAGGCCGGGACATGTCCCCTACGAGCAGTACTTC,.,TRBJ2-7,TRBV12-3/TRBV12-4,.
CASSIVPDSNQPQHF,TGTGCCAGTAGTATAGTCCCAGATAGCAATCAGCCCCAGCATTTT,.,TRBJ1-5,TRBV19,.
CASSLSPYTEAFF,TGTGCCAGCAGCTTATCCCCTTACACTGAAGCTTTCTTT,.,TRBJ1-1,TRBV7-3,.
CASSLPGLAYNEQFF,TGTGCCAGTAGTTTACCGGGACTAGCCTACAATGAGCAGTTCTTC,.,TRBJ2-1,TRBV19,TRBD2
CASKRSTGGMAFF,TGTGCCAGCAAAAGGTCGACAGGGGGGATGGCTTTCTTT,few,TRBJ1-1,TRBV6-2/TRBV6-3,TRBD1
CASSYLAGGQETQYF,TGTGCCAGCAGTTACCTAGCGGGGGGGCAAGAGACCCAGTACTTC,.,TRBJ2-5,TRBV7-9,TRBD2
CASSLKGFEQYF,TGTGCCAGCAGTTTAAAGGGGTTCGAGCAGTACTTC,.,TRBJ2-7,TRBV28,.
CASSSPGTAPYEQYF,TGTGCCAGCAGTTCCCCCGGGACAGCGCCCTACGAGCAGTACTTC,once,TRBJ2-7,TRBV6-5,TRBD1
CASSRDRTETQYF,TGTGCCAGCAGCCGGGACAGAACAGAGACCCAGTACTTC,.,TRBJ2-5,TRBV6-2/TRBV6-3,TRBD1
CASRLSSGTSASPLHF,TGTGCCAGCAGACTCAGTTCCGGGACGAGTGCCTCACCCCTCCACTTT,few,TRBJ1-6,TRBV6-1,.
CSANGVFEAQPSYEQYF,TGCAGTGCTAACGGTGTGTTTGAGGCCCAGCCGTCCTACGAGCAGTACTTC,.,TRBJ2-7,TRBV20-1,.